Here is one T cell receptor (beta chain) with its context. The antigen is not known. Repertoires were generated with immunoSEQ multiplex PCR, while TCRdb's copy carries only in-frame clones and drops some. In the table there are 1.5 million to 2.5 million clones, about 95% of which are singletons. In the naive CD8 group, cells lacked CD45RO and were positively selected for CCR7, so terminally differentiated effector memory CD45RA+ cells were left out. The data stem from a study of shared clonotypes between healthy human individuals. Study information: The plates for each donor numbered three CD4 naive, three CD4 memory, two CD8 naive and one CD8 memory.

The CDR3 is 13 residues long. Trimming took off 4 bases at V and 1 base at J, with 8 bases between the two ends. In germline, CDR1 is LGHNA, CDR2 YSLEER. Findings and caveats of the study: A few donors shared about 5% of their naive CD4 clonotypes.

Sequencing was done on a sample of naive CD8+ T cells sorted from blood. The V call is TRBV4-3, the J call TRBJ2-7, with D uncertain. This receptor was identified in a man aged 18-30 years in good health. CDR3 in DNA: TGCGCCAGCAGCCCTTGGGCTTCCTACGAGCAGTACTTC. Its protein is CASSPWASYEQYF.